The 11 T cell receptor beta chains reported below all come from one sample, sequenced in a study of PD-1 blockade in mismatch repair-deficient tumors. Assay: immunoSEQ multiplex PCR; the TCRdb copy retains only in-frame clones and omits some. Here the sample spans approximately 130,000 clones, 85% to 90% being singletons. The material sequenced was peripheral blood, taken 44 weeks after starting pembrolizumab. All receptors derive from an adult with mismatch repair-deficient cancer.

This clone was seen more than once but under ten times. The chain carries TRBV2 and TRBJ1-5; D uncertain. CDR3 length: 16 residues. CDR1 SNHLY and CDR2 FYNNEI come from the germline V gene. The V and J ends lost 0 bases and 8 bases respectively, with 17 bases between them. CDR3 bases: TGTGCCAGCAGTGAAGCGCTTCTGGCGGTATTTGAGCCCCAGCATTTT. Translation: CASSEALLAVFEPQHF.

The gene calls are TRBV10-3 and TRBJ1-4; TRBD1 is a possible D gene (5 bases). CDR3 length equals 19 residues. In germline, CDR1 is ENHRY, CDR2 SYGVKD. V lost 6 bases, J lost 2 bases, and 25 bases lay in between. The CDR3 bases are TGTGCCATCAGCGAACGATCCCCGACGATGGCAGGGACTAATGAAAAACTGTTTTTT. Translated, it gives CAISERSPTMAGTNEKLFF.

V and J are TRBV7-9 and TRBJ2-1, with 8 bases fitting TRBD2. Looked up from germline, CDR1 is SEHNR and CDR2 is FQNEAQ (reference sequence). V dropped 1 base and J dropped 7; count of bases not matched to a gene: 9. The CDR3 sequence is 16 residues long. The chain's CDR3 is CASSLGHPGGGNEQFF. CDR3 DNA sequence: TGTGCCAGCAGCTTAGGGCACCCGGGCGGGGGGAATGAGCAGTTCTTC. The entire variable domain, with the rest obtained from reference TRBV7-9 and TRBJ2-1, is as follows: DTGVSQNPRHKITKRGQNVTFRCDPISEHNRLYWYRQTLGQGPEFLTYFQNEAQLEKSRLLSDRFSAERPKGSFSTLEIQRTEQGDSAMYLCASSLGHPGGGNEQFFGPGTRLTVL.

This clone occurred once. V usage is TRBV29-1 and J usage is TRBJ2-5; D may be TRBD1 (5 bases). The CDR3 totals 13 residues. Germline V lookup: CDR1 SQVTM, CDR2 ANQGSEA. Trimming shortened V by 3 bases and J by 5 bases, and 13 bases separated the two germline ends. The CDR3 nucleotides read TGCAGCGTTGATAGCAGGGTGAGGGAGACCCAGTACTTC. This gives the protein CSVDSRVRETQYF.

The table lists this clone with a few counts. The chain employs TRBV7-8 and TRBJ1-2, with 8 bases that match TRBD1. J gave up 0 bases and V 5 bases, and 5 bases lay outside the gene matches. Per the germline V gene, CDR1 is SGHVS and CDR2 is FQNEAQ. This CDR3 spans 15 amino acids. DNA for the CDR3: TGTGCCAGCAGCCCAACGACAGGGGCTAACTATGGCTACACCTTC. Its translation: CASSPTTGANYGYTF.

This chain joins TRBV27 and TRBJ1-5; D not certain. V was pared by 3 bases and J by 3 bases, with 9 bases between. CDR1 MNHEY and CDR2 SMNVEV come from the germline V gene (reference sequence). CDR3 length: 14 amino acids. The CDR3: CASSFIGDNQPQHF. The CDR3 DNA reads as TGTGCCAGCAGTTTCATAGGCGACAATCAGCCCCAGCATTTT.

The chain is built from TRBV5-6 and TRBJ1-1; D possibly corresponds to TRBD1 (6 bases). The CDR3 covers 13 residues. The germline V gene encodes CDR1 SGHDT and CDR2 YYEEEE. V gave up 0 bases and J gave up 6 bases, with 9 bases separating them. The CDR3: CASSLGGAPEAFF. Written as DNA, the CDR3 is TGTGCCAGCAGCTTGGGGGGGGCCCCTGAAGCTTTCTTT.

The V call is TRBV6-5, the J call TRBJ1-1; D is uncertain. CDR1 MNHEY and CDR2 SVGAGI come from the germline V gene. The CDR3 is made up of 13 amino acids. The germline V and J ends were trimmed by 6 bases and 5 bases, with 13 bases remaining between them. The CDR3 DNA reads TGTGCCAGCAGCAACAGCCTTGATACTGAAGCTTTCTTT. It translates to CASSNSLDTEAFF.

V and J are TRBV18 and TRBJ2-3; D is possibly TRBD2 (6 bases). Germline CDR1 KGHSH, CDR2 LQKENI. V was shortened by 4 bases and J by 6 bases, with 17 bases between the two germline ends. This CDR3 has 15 residues. The CDR3 loop reads CASSLPGQRGDTQYF. The CDR3 region has the DNA TGTGCCAGCTCACTCCCGGGGCAACGGGGGGATACGCAGTATTTT.

The chain uses TRBV7-9 and TRBJ1-2; no clear D gene. Germline V gene sequence: CDR1 SEHNR, CDR2 FQNEAQ (reference sequence). Trimming stripped 1 base from V and 2 bases from J, with 5 bases between. This CDR3 contains 13 residues. CDR3 sequence reads: CASSLERNYGYTF. The CDR3 bases are TGTGCCAGCAGCTTAGAACGGAACTATGGCTACACCTTC.

V gene TRBV11-1 combines with J gene TRBJ2-3; 7 bases agree with TRBD1. This CDR3 is built from 16 residues. Germline CDR1 and CDR2: SGHAT and FQDESV (reference sequence). Trimming removed 6 bases from V and 2 bases from J; junction bases left unmatched: 11. The CDR3 sequence is CASSREQGIPTDTQYF. The CDR3 bases are TGTGCCAGCAGTCGCGAACAGGGGATCCCCACAGATACGCAGTATTTT.